One sample yielded the 20 T cell receptor beta chains listed below, sequenced in a study of blood T cell repertoires in COVID-19. Data came from immunoSEQ multiplex PCR; TCRdb stores just in-frame clones and leaves some out. This table holds approximately 220,000 clones, around 90% found once. The sample taken for sequencing was PBMCs or T cells enriched from blood (not recorded which). The source of these receptors is a woman aged 25 to 39 with acute COVID-19.

The CDR3 DNA reads TGTGCCAGCAGTGTCGGGGGCAATCAGCCCCAGCATTTT. Amino acid sequence: CASSVGGNQPQHF. The gene calls are TRBV6-4 and TRBJ1-5; D is uncertain. This CDR3 contains 13 residues. The germline V gene has CDR1 MRHNA and CDR2 SNTAGT. The V and J ends lost 4 bases and 2 bases respectively, with 6 bases between them.

This chain links TRBV6-5 with TRBJ1-1; TRBD1 agrees at 11 bases. Germline V gene sequence: CDR1 MNHEY, CDR2 SVGAGI. The CDR3 runs 14 residues. J was trimmed by 7 bases and V by 4 bases; bases with no gene match: 5. This chain's CDR3 is CASSSRTGGFEAFF. The CDR3 DNA reads as TGTGCCAGCAGTTCCAGGACAGGGGGCTTTGAAGCTTTCTTT.

The chain is built from TRBV27 and TRBJ1-6, with unresolved D. CDR3 length: 17 amino acids. The V gene's germline CDR1 is MNHEY and CDR2 SMNVEV (reference sequence). Trimming cost V 5 bases and J 0 bases, with 14 bases left between them. The CDR3 region has the DNA TGTGCCAGCAGTCTCTACGGACTGAGCTCCTATAATTCACCCCTCCACTTT. This sequence encodes CASSLYGLSSYNSPLHF.

This clone was seen a handful of times. CDR3 nucleotides: TGTGCCAGCAGCCAATACTCTGGAAACACCATATATTTT. Its protein product is CASSQYSGNTIYF. This chain joins TRBV14 and TRBJ1-3; D remains unclear. Germline CDR1 reads SGHDN; CDR2 reads FVKESK. This CDR3 contains 13 residues. V gave up 2 bases and J gave up 0 bases, with 2 bases separating them.

This clone was seen a single time. The chain joins TRBV12-3 or TRBV12-4 to TRBJ2-7; D remains unclear. Between the trimmed V and J ends, which lost 6 bases and 5 bases, there was a span of 11 bases. This CDR3 is 12 amino acids long. CDR3 nucleotide sequence: TGTGCCAGCAGAGTCGGTGGGCACGAGCAGTACTTC. This gives the protein CASRVGGHEQYF.

V and J are TRBV30 and TRBJ2-6, with 7 bases identical to TRBD2. CDR3 length: 16 amino acids. CDR1 is GTSNPN and CDR2 is SVGIG in the germline V gene (reference sequence). The V gene end was trimmed by 3 bases and the J gene end by 3 bases; junction bases not matched to a gene: 8. This CDR3 is CAWRKSGARGANVLTF. For the CDR3, the DNA is TGTGCCTGGAGAAAAAGCGGGGCGCGTGGGGCCAACGTCCTGACTTTC. Based on the CDR3 plus reference TRBV30 and TRBJ2-6, the full variable domain is SQTIHQWPATLVQPVGSPLSLECTVEGTSNPNLYWYRQAAGRGLQLLFYSVGIGQISSEVPQNLSASRPQDRQFILSSKKLLLSDSGFYLCAWRKSGARGANVLTFGAGSRLTVL.

The sample holds a few counts of this clone. The chain is built from TRBV6-6 and TRBJ2-7; D unclear. Trimming cost V 0 bases and J 4 bases, with 10 bases left between them. From germline, CDR1 is MNHNY and CDR2 SVGAGI (reference sequence). The CDR3 runs to 14 residues. DNA of the CDR3: TGTGCCAGCAGTTACTCTGCAGGTCCATACGAGCAGTACTTC. This translates into CASSYSAGPYEQYF.

V is TRBV7-6 and J is TRBJ1-3; D ambiguous. The V end was cut by 3 bases, the J end by 2 bases, with 8 bases between. Germline V gene sequence: CDR1 SGHVS, CDR2 FNYEAQ. The CDR3 has 14 amino acids. The CDR3 sequence: CASSLVGPGNTIYF. The CDR3 DNA is TGTGCCAGCAGCTTGGTTGGGCCTGGAAACACCATATATTTT.

The chain employs TRBV4-1 and TRBJ2-2; TRBD1 aligns across 7 bases. CDR3 size: 19 residues. CDR1 and CDR2 (germline): MGHRA, YSYEKL. The junction had 14 bases not matched to a gene; V was cut back by 3 bases and J by 1 base. CDR3: CASSHPKRPDRENTGELFF. In DNA, the CDR3 is TGCGCCAGCAGCCATCCGAAGAGGCCAGACAGGGAGAACACCGGGGAGCTGTTTTTT.

This clone was counted only a few times. The chain employs TRBV12-5 and TRBJ1-1; D call uncertain. Trimming took off 3 bases at V and 4 bases at J, with 9 bases between the two ends. CDR3 length: 13 amino acids. Germline V gene data show CDR1 as LGHNT and CDR2 as FRNRAP. The CDR3 here is CASGLTATTEAFF. The CDR3 DNA reads as TGTGCTAGTGGTTTAACAGCAACCACTGAAGCTTTCTTT.

The CDR3 nucleotides are TGTGCCGCTGCGGGGGGTCAGCCCCAGCATTTT. Protein product: CAAAGGQPQHF. The chain is built from TRBV6-5 and TRBJ1-5; D is possibly TRBD1 (5 bases). V was trimmed by 11 bases and J by 6 bases, leaving 11 bases between them. This CDR3 has 11 residues. The germline CDR1 and CDR2 sequences are MNHEY and SVGAGI.

The V call is TRBV5-4, the J call TRBJ2-3, with 11 nucleotides matching TRBD2. Germline V gene sequence: CDR1 SGHNT, CDR2 YYREEE (reference sequence). V lost 0 bases to trimming and J lost 1 base; unmatched junction nucleotides: 13. The CDR3 is 20 amino acids. The CDR3 here is CASSLGFLASGGRGTDTQYF. CDR3 DNA sequence: TGTGCCAGCAGCTTGGGGTTCCTCGCTAGCGGGGGGAGGGGCACAGATACGCAGTATTTT.

CDR3 nucleotides: TGTGCCTGGATGGGGGCTCCGCCCTATGGCTACACCTTC. As protein: CAWMGAPPYGYTF. The chain joins TRBV30 to TRBJ1-2, with a possible D match to TRBD1 (6 bases). This CDR3 spans 13 amino acids. V was trimmed by 4 bases and J by 4 bases, leaving 13 bases between them. Germline V CDR1 and CDR2: GTSNPN, SVGIG (reference sequence).

In its sample, this clone was seen once. The chain recombines TRBV12-5 with TRBJ2-7; 7 bases are a match to TRBD2. V shed 8 bases and J 4 bases; nucleotides not matched to a gene: 11. The CDR3 consists of 14 residues. The germline V gene encodes CDR1 LGHNT and CDR2 FRNRAP. The CDR3 DNA is TGTGCTAGTACCCCGGGACTATGGGTGTACGAGCAGTACTTC. Encoded protein: CASTPGLWVYEQYF.

The V gene is TRBV15, the J gene TRBJ1-2; no reliable D call. V was trimmed by 1 base and J by 5 bases, leaving 14 bases between them. Per germline, CDR1 LNHNV and CDR2 YYDKDF (reference sequence). There are 15 residues in the CDR3. In DNA, the CDR3 is TGTGCCACCAGCAGAGGGGAAGGACTCTTTTATGGCTACACCTTC. Its translation is CATSRGEGLFYGYTF.

This chain links TRBV2 with TRBJ1-3; D might be TRBD1 (5 bases). Between the trimmed V and J ends, which lost 8 bases and 0 bases, there was a span of 11 bases. CDR3 length: 14 residues. Germline loops: CDR1 SNHLY, CDR2 FYNNEI. CDR3 in amino acids: CASFKTVSGNTIYF. Here the CDR3 DNA reads TGTGCCAGCTTCAAGACAGTCTCTGGAAACACCATATATTTT.

The V and J genes are TRBV3-1 (or the pseudogene TRBV3-2) and TRBJ1-2, with TRBD1 identical over 10 bases. With V trimmed by 5 bases and J by 2 bases, 2 bases remained unmatched. CDR3 length equals 14 residues. CDR1 and CDR2 (germline): LGHDT, YNNKEL (reference sequence). CDR3 sequence reads: CASSSGQGNYGYTF. The CDR3 nucleotides are TGTGCCAGCAGCTCGGGACAGGGGAACTATGGCTACACCTTC.

CDR3 amino acids: CASSPGGSGSGTDTQYF. The CDR3 region has the DNA TGTGCCAGCAGCCCAGGAGGGAGCGGGAGCGGCACAGATACGCAGTATTTT. The chain carries TRBV5-6 and TRBJ2-3, with TRBD2 identical over 8 bases. J lost 1 base, V lost 4 bases, and 11 bases had no gene match. Germline V gives CDR1 SGHDT, CDR2 YYEEEE. The CDR3 consists of 17 residues.

This clone turned up a few times. The rearrangement links TRBV4-3 to TRBJ2-2, with D perhaps matching TRBD1 (6 bases). V was clipped by 0 bases and J by 6 bases, with 14 bases between them. This CDR3 is built from 16 residues. The germline CDR1 and CDR2 sequences are LGHNA and YSLEER. The CDR3 loop is CASSQDPQGSSGELFF. CDR3 sequence (DNA): TGCGCCAGCAGCCAAGATCCCCAGGGGAGCTCCGGGGAGCTGTTTTTT.

The chain links TRBV4-1 to TRBJ1-2; D is possibly TRBD1 (5 bases). Per the germline V gene, CDR1 is MGHRA and CDR2 is YSYEKL. This CDR3 is built from 14 residues. Between the trimmed V and J ends, which lost 2 bases and 3 bases, there was a span of 10 bases. Here the CDR3 DNA reads TGCGCCAGCAGCCAACACGGGGGGTACTATGGCTACACCTTC. This encodes CASSQHGGYYGYTF.